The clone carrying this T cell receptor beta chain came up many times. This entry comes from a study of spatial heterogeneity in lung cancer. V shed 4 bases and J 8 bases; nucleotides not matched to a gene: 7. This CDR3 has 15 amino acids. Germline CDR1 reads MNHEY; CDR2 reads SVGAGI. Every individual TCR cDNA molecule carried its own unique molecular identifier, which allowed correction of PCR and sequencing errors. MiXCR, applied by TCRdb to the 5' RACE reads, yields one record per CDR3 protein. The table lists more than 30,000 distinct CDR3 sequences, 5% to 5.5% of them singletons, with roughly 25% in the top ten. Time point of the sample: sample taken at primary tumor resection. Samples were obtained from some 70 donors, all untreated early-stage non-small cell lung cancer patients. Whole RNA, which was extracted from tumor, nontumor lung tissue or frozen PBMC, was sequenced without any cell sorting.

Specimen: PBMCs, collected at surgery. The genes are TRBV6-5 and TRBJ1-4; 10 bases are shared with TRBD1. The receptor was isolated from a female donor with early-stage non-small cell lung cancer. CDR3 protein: CASSSPTGGNEKLFF. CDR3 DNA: TGTGCCAGCAGTTCCCCGACAGGGGGCAACGAAAAACTGTTTTTT.